These T cell receptor beta chains were read from a single sample in a study of T-cell memory formation after mild COVID-19. TCRdb re-called the 5' RACE reads with MiXCR, one entry per CDR3 protein. Among hundreds of thousands of distinct CDR3 sequences listed, around a quarter were seen once. Input material: PBMCs or a T cell subset sorted from them (not recorded which). The receptors here all came from an adult woman who had mild COVID-19 (a few samples of this study predate the infection). Cell type and time point are not known. The CDR3 runs from the conserved cysteine through the conserved F or W. A D gene is named only where the DNA matches it firmly. A clone size is listed for some rows: how often the clone was seen (once, few, many), or a class if it is expanded.

clone size	V gene	J gene	D gene	CDR3 DNA	CDR3 protein
-	TRBV6-5	TRBJ1-6	TRBD1	TGTGCCAGCAGTCCCCGGACAGGGTACTCACCCCTCCACTTT	CASSPRTGYSPLHF
-	TRBV4-1	TRBJ1-1	-	TGCGCCAGCAGCCAAGATCTGATCGGTGAAGCTTTCTTT	CASSQDLIGEAFF
-	TRBV7-9	TRBJ2-2	TRBD2	TGTGCCAGCAGCTCTAGCGGGAGAGACGCGAACACCGGGGAGCTGTTTTTT	CASSSSGRDANTGELFF
many	TRBV12-3/TRBV12-4	TRBJ1-5	-	TGTGCCAGCAGTAATTCAAATCAGCCCCAGCATTTT	CASSNSNQPQHF
-	TRBV7-9	TRBJ2-5	TRBD2	TGTGCCAGCAGCTTAGCGATGACGCGGGGGCAAGAGACCCAGTACTTC	CASSLAMTRGQETQYF
few	TRBV7-6	TRBJ1-3	-	TGTGCCAGCAGCCTACAGGAGTCCTCTGGAAACACCATATATTTT	CASSLQESSGNTIYF
-	TRBV20-1	TRBJ2-7	TRBD1	TGCAGTGCTTCCGGGACAGGGGACTACGAGCAGTACTTC	CSASGTGDYEQYF
few	TRBV7-9	TRBJ1-2	TRBD1	TGTGCCAGCAGCTTATCCCCCCGACAGGGGGATGGCTACACCTTC	CASSLSPRQGDGYTF
few	TRBV5-1	TRBJ2-3	-	TGCGCCAGCAGCCTCCGGACCCTCACAGATACGCAGTATTTT	CASSLRTLTDTQYF
-	TRBV20-1	TRBJ2-7	-	TGCAGTGCTAGAGATTCCTTGGCCCAAAGCTCCTACGAGCAGTACTTC	CSARDSLAQSSYEQYF
-	TRBV24-1	TRBJ2-1	TRBD2	TGTGCCACCAGTGGACTAGCGGGGGGGAGCAATGAGCAGTTCTTC	CATSGLAGGSNEQFF
-	TRBV7-6	TRBJ2-1	-	TGTGCCAGCAGCTCTCGGCGGGACGGTGAGCAGTTCTTC	CASSSRRDGEQFF
-	TRBV27	TRBJ2-5	-	TGTGCCAGCAGTCCGGCGGGGCCAAGGGAGACCCAGTACTTC	CASSPAGPRETQYF
-	TRBV5-1	TRBJ2-1	-	TGCGCCAGCAGCTCAACCGGGACCCAGGCGGCTAGCTCCTACAATGAGCAGTTCTTC	CASSSTGTQAASSYNEQFF
many	TRBV12-3/TRBV12-4	TRBJ2-1	TRBD2	TGTGCCAGCAGCCCCCCGGGACTAGCGGGGTTGAATGAGCAGTTCTTC	CASSPPGLAGLNEQFF
few	TRBV12-3/TRBV12-4	TRBJ2-7	TRBD1	TGTGCCAGCAGTATCGGGACAGCCTACGAGCAGTACTTC	CASSIGTAYEQYF
few	TRBV7-2	TRBJ2-1	TRBD2	TGTGCCAGCAGCCCGCCAGGACTAGCGGGAGATGAGCAGTTCTTC	CASSPPGLAGDEQFF
few	TRBV20-1	TRBJ2-5	TRBD2	TGCAGTGCTATTAGCGGGAGGGTCCTTCAAGAGACCCAGTACTTC	CSAISGRVLQETQYF
few	TRBV4-1	TRBJ2-1	TRBD2	TGCGCCAGCAGCCGGGGACTAGCGGGAGGAGGGAATGAGCAGTTCTTC	CASSRGLAGGGNEQFF
few	TRBV18	TRBJ2-5	-	TGTGCCAGCTCACCTCAGGAGGGACACGAGACCCAGTACTTC	CASSPQEGHETQYF
-	TRBV20-1	TRBJ2-3	TRBD2	TGCAGTGCTCATAGCGGGAGGGATCCTAGCACAGATACGCAGTATTTT	CSAHSGRDPSTDTQYF
-	TRBV9	TRBJ2-7	TRBD1	TGTGCCAGCAGCCCTGTGGGACAGGGGGTACCCTACGAGCAGTACTTC	CASSPVGQGVPYEQYF
-	TRBV5-5	TRBJ1-2	-	TGTGCCAGCAGCATGATGACCTCGAAGGGCTACACCTTC	CASSMMTSKGYTF
-	TRBV7-9	TRBJ2-7	-	TGTGCCAGCAGCTTAGCGCGGGAATCGGGCTACGAGCAGTACTTC	CASSLARESGYEQYF
-	TRBV7-8	TRBJ2-3	-	TGTGCCAGCAGCTCATCAGGGACCTATGTTGGAGATACGCAGTATTTT	CASSSSGTYVGDTQYF
few	TRBV19	TRBJ2-1	-	TGTGCCAGTAGTATAGGGAGGGGGGGCGATGAGCAGTTCTTC	CASSIGRGGDEQFF
many	TRBV29-1	TRBJ2-1	TRBD1	TGCAGCGGGACAGGTTCCTACAATGAGCAGTTCTTC	CSGTGSYNEQFF
few	TRBV7-9	TRBJ2-1	-	TGTGCCAGCAGCTCGACAGATTCCTACAATGAGCAGTTCTTC	CASSSTDSYNEQFF
-	TRBV11-1	TRBJ1-1	-	TGTGCCAGCAGTGTCGAAGGCAGCAACACTGAAGCTTTCTTT	CASSVEGSNTEAFF